These 18 T cell receptor beta chains originate from one sample sequenced in a study of blood T cell repertoires in COVID-19. The repertoire was sequenced with immunoSEQ multiplex PCR; TCRdb's copy has only in-frame clones and lacks some. The sample lists 200,000 or so clones; 70% to 90% were seen once. The sample consisted of peripheral blood. These receptor sequences come from a human donor with active or convalescent COVID-19. The donor label of this sample is uncertain.

This clone was seen a few times. The chain links TRBV5-4 to TRBJ2-3; 7 bases match TRBD2. Germline loops: CDR1 SGHNT, CDR2 YYREEE (reference sequence). V dropped 4 bases and J dropped 2; count of bases not matched to a gene: 4. The CDR3 runs 14 residues. The CDR3 region is CASSQRGPTDTQYF. The CDR3 DNA follows: TGTGCCAGCAGCCAGCGGGGCCCCACAGATACGCAGTATTTT.

This sequence joins TRBV7-2 and TRBJ1-2; D is uncertain. Trimming took off 3 bases at V and 4 bases at J, with 9 bases between the two ends. Germline CDR1 reads SGHTA; CDR2 reads FQGNSA. The CDR3 consists of 13 residues. CDR3 nucleotide sequence: TGTGCCAGCAGCTTCGGCGGGCTCTATGGCTACACCTTC. Translating gives CASSFGGLYGYTF.

This sequence joins TRBV6-5 and TRBJ1-3; 9 positions agree with TRBD1. Germline V gives CDR1 MNHEY, CDR2 SVGAGI. Losses at the gene ends were 6 bases for V and 0 bases for J; bases not matched to a gene: 3. This CDR3 has 15 residues. The CDR3 sequence is CASSGQGISGNTIYF. CDR3 sequence (DNA): TGTGCCAGCAGCGGACAGGGGATCTCTGGAAACACCATATATTTT.

V gene TRBV6-2 or TRBV6-3 combines with J gene TRBJ1-1; 9 positions agree with TRBD1. This CDR3 has 14 amino acids. J lost 11 bases, V lost 2 bases, and 9 bases had no gene match. Germline V gene data show CDR1 as MNHEY and CDR2 as SVGEGT. The CDR3 loop is CASSYTGTGFAAFF. The CDR3, as DNA: TGTGCCAGCAGTTACACTGGGACAGGGTTTGCGGCTTTCTTT.

The rearrangement joins TRBV19 to TRBJ2-7; possible D gene TRBD2, 6 bases. Germline CDR1 reads LNHDA; CDR2 reads SQIVND (reference sequence). Trimming left V 7 bases short and J 1 base short, with 11 bases between. The CDR3 has 13 residues. As DNA, the CDR3 is TGTGCCAGTATGGACCGGGGGTCCTACGAGCAGTACTTC. Encoded protein: CASMDRGSYEQYF.

The V and J genes are TRBV2 and TRBJ1-5; 7 nucleotides align to TRBD1. CDR3 length equals 15 residues. Germline V gene lookup returns CDR1 SNHLY and CDR2 FYNNEI. With V trimmed by 5 bases and J by 4 bases, 8 bases remained unmatched. The CDR3 DNA reads as TGTGCCAGCAGTAAAGAGCTGACAGGGAATCAGCCCCAGCATTTT. Its protein is CASSKELTGNQPQHF.

The V call is TRBV5-5, the J call TRBJ2-3, with D hard to call. The CDR3 is 12 residues long. The germline V gene has CDR1 SGHKS and CDR2 YYEKEE (reference sequence). V lost 3 bases and J lost 4, with 6 bases in between. CDR3 protein: CASSSEADTQYF. CDR3 in DNA: TGTGCCAGCAGCTCTGAGGCAGATACGCAGTATTTT. The full variable domain, with the rest looked up from reference TRBV5-5 and TRBJ2-3, is DAGVTQSPTHLIKTRGQQVTLRCSPISGHKSVSWYQQVLGQGPQFIFQYYEKEERGRGNFPDRFSARQFPNYSSELNVNALLLGDSALYLCASSSEADTQYFGPGTRLTVL.

This clone has a single count. This chain joins TRBV27 and TRBJ1-5; D might be TRBD1 (5 bases). There are 13 residues in the CDR3. The V end was cut by 6 bases, the J end by 4 bases, with 10 bases between. Germline-derived CDR1 and CDR2 are MNHEY and SMNVEV (reference sequence). The CDR3 sequence: CASRPGGNQPQHF. CDR3 nucleotides: TGTGCCAGCAGGCCGGGGGGAAATCAGCCCCAGCATTTT.

This clone is a singleton in its sample. The chain has TRBV5-1 and TRBJ1-1; tentative D call: TRBD1 (6 bases). CDR3 length: 14 residues. The V end was cut by 4 bases, the J end by 6 bases, with 16 bases between. Germline V CDR1 and CDR2: SGHRS, YFSETQ. The CDR3 coding sequence is TGCGCCAGCAGCCTATTTACAGGGACGGCTGAAGCTTTCTTT. Protein: CASSLFTGTAEAFF.

V gene TRBV5-1 combines with J gene TRBJ2-3, with D perhaps TRBD1 (6 bases). The V end was cut by 4 bases, the J end by 1 base, with 13 bases between. Germline-derived CDR1 and CDR2 are SGHRS and YFSETQ. CDR3 length equals 15 residues. Here the CDR3 reads CASSIDRKGTDTQYF. CDR3 DNA: TGCGCCAGCAGCATCGACAGGAAGGGCACAGATACGCAGTATTTT.

The gene calls are TRBV2 and TRBJ2-7, with D perhaps matching TRBD1 (5 bases). The CDR3 is 14 amino acids. Trimming left V 6 bases short and J 2 bases short, with 14 bases between. Looked up from germline, CDR1 is SNHLY and CDR2 is FYNNEI. CDR3 DNA sequence: TGTGCCAGCAGGCCTTGGAGACAGCCCTACGAGCAGTACTTC. This sequence encodes CASRPWRQPYEQYF. Together with reference TRBV2 and TRBJ2-7, the CDR3 gives the full variable domain: EPEVTQTPSHQVTQMGQEVILRCVPISNHLYFYWYRQILGQKVEFLVSFYNNEISEKSEIFDDQFSVERPDGSNFTLKIRSTKLEDSAMYFCASRPWRQPYEQYFGPGTRLTVT.

The gene calls are TRBV7-8 and TRBJ1-2; 7 bases are shared with TRBD1. Germline V lookup: CDR1 SGHVS, CDR2 FQNEAQ. V lost 5 bases, J lost 5 bases, and 2 bases stayed unmatched. This CDR3 has 12 amino acids. The chain's CDR3 is CASSLQGYGYTF. CDR3 DNA sequence: TGTGCCAGCAGCCTACAGGGGTATGGCTACACCTTC.

The rearrangement joins TRBV2 to TRBJ2-7, with 7 bases fitting TRBD2. The CDR3 is made up of 14 amino acids. Losses at the gene ends were 6 bases for V and 5 bases for J; bases not matched to a gene: 10. Looked up from germline, CDR1 is SNHLY and CDR2 is FYNNEI. The CDR3 region is CASRLGGRGDEQYF. In DNA, the CDR3 is TGTGCCAGCAGGCTGGGCGGGAGAGGAGACGAGCAGTACTTC.

The chain couples TRBV3-1 (or the pseudogene TRBV3-2) to TRBJ2-2; possibly TRBD2 for D (6 bases). This CDR3 is 12 amino acids long. V was pared by 4 bases and J by 7 bases, with 7 bases between. Germline lookup yields CDR1 LGHDT and CDR2 YNNKEL (reference sequence). The DNA of the CDR3 is TGTGCCAGCAGCCGGACTATCGGGGAGCTGTTTTTT. Translated: CASSRTIGELFF.

The J gene is TRBJ2-7, the V gene TRBV7-2; D remains unclear. Germline V gene lookup returns CDR1 SGHTA and CDR2 FQGNSA. V gave up 1 base and J gave up 0 bases, with 10 bases separating them. CDR3 length: 15 residues. The CDR3 DNA sequence: TGTGCCAGCAGCTTAGGGGCAGATAACTCCTACGAGCAGTACTTC. This sequence encodes CASSLGADNSYEQYF.

The chain recombines TRBV28 with TRBJ2-7; D unclear. CDR3 length: 15 residues. V lost 4 bases and J 4 bases, leaving 17 bases between the germline ends. Per the germline V gene, CDR1 is MDHEN and CDR2 is SYDVKM. As DNA, the CDR3 is TGTGCCAGCAGTTCCACTGCCCCGCCCCGATACGAGCAGTACTTC. Translation gives CASSSTAPPRYEQYF.

The chain recombines TRBV5-1 with TRBJ2-1, with D possibly being TRBD1 (5 bases). Germline CDR1 SGHRS, CDR2 YFSETQ. The V end lost 1 base, the J end lost 5 bases, and 13 bases lay between the germline ends. CDR3 size: 15 residues. In DNA form, the CDR3 reads TGCGCCAGCAGCTTGTGGACACCAAACAACAATGAGCAGTTCTTC. It translates to CASSLWTPNNNEQFF.

The chain carries TRBV19 and TRBJ1-4, with D tentatively TRBD1 (6 bases). V lost 3 bases to trimming and J lost 7 bases, with 12 bases between them. The CDR3 loop spans 14 amino acids. The germline gives CDR1 LNHDA, CDR2 SQIVND (reference sequence). The CDR3 reads CASSMGGGVEKLFF. The DNA for the CDR3 is TGTGCCAGTAGTATGGGAGGGGGGGTTGAAAAACTGTTTTTT.